This T cell receptor (beta chain) was identified in a study of control samples from healthy donors and cancer patients. Only in-frame clones appear in the TCRdb table, and some are missing; sequencing was by immunoSEQ multiplex PCR. This table lists approximately 190,000 clones. Germline V gene data show CDR1 as SGHVS and CDR2 as FNYEAQ. Trimming took off 4 bases at V and 0 bases at J, with 10 bases between the two ends. The CDR3 length is 14 residues. The receptor comes from a woman aged 30 to 39 in good health. This sequence joins TRBV7-6 and TRBJ2-7; the D gene could be TRBD1 or TRBD2 (5 bases each). The source material was blood. CDR3 coding DNA: TGTGCCAGCAGCTCAGGTGGGGGCTCCTACGAGCAGTACTTC. Its protein is CASSSGGGSYEQYF.